Listed below are T cell receptor beta chains from one sample, sequenced in a study of shared clonotypes between healthy human individuals. Clones were sequenced by immunoSEQ multiplex PCR, and TCRdb holds only the in-frame ones, with some missing. The sample holds over a million clones, 75% seen once. The specimen was memory CD4+ T cells sorted from blood. Receptors originate from a man in his late teens or twenties in good health. CDR3s include the opening cysteine and the closing phenylalanine or tryptophan. D genes are given only for firm matches. Clone size appears in some rows only: once, few, many, or a class for an expanded clone.

abundance: NA
d_gene: NA
j_gene: TRBJ2-1
v_gene: TRBV9
CDR3aa: CASSVEGRAFDEQFF
CDR3nt: TGTGCCAGCAGCGTAGAGGGTCGCGCCTTCGATGAGCAGTTCTTC

abundance: NA
d_gene: NA
j_gene: TRBJ2-1
v_gene: TRBV5-1
CDR3aa: CASSFNYRGEQFF
CDR3nt: TGCGCCAGCAGCTTTAACTACCGTGGGGAGCAGTTCTTC

abundance: NA
d_gene: NA
j_gene: TRBJ2-5
v_gene: TRBV19
CDR3aa: CASSEGDATQYF
CDR3nt: TGTGCCAGTAGCGAGGGTGATGCGACCCAGTACTTC

abundance: NA
d_gene: NA
j_gene: TRBJ2-7
v_gene: TRBV11-2
CDR3aa: CASSPGRYEQYF
CDR3nt: TGTGCCAGCAGCCCAGGTCGGTACGAGCAGTACTTC

abundance: NA
d_gene: NA
j_gene: TRBJ2-1
v_gene: TRBV28
CDR3aa: CASNGWAVMFF
CDR3nt: TGTGCCAGCAACGGATGGGCGGTCATGTTCTTC

abundance: NA
d_gene: NA
j_gene: TRBJ2-1
v_gene: TRBV10-3
CDR3aa: CAISESTTPGDEQFF
CDR3nt: TGTGCCATCAGTGAGTCAACTACGCCTGGCGATGAGCAGTTCTTC

abundance: NA
d_gene: NA
j_gene: TRBJ2-3
v_gene: TRBV28
CDR3aa: CASGGQATGDTQYF
CDR3nt: TGTGCCAGCGGGGGGCAAGCTACGGGAGATACGCAGTATTTT

abundance: few
d_gene: NA
j_gene: TRBJ1-1
v_gene: TRBV30
CDR3aa: CAWRWESWAFF
CDR3nt: TGTGCCTGGAGATGGGAGTCTTGGGCTTTCTTT

abundance: NA
d_gene: NA
j_gene: TRBJ1-1
v_gene: TRBV19
CDR3aa: CASSISAQTVNTEAFF
CDR3nt: TGTGCCAGTAGTATATCGGCGCAGACAGTGAACACTGAAGCTTTCTTT

abundance: NA
d_gene: NA
j_gene: TRBJ1-2
v_gene: TRBV30
CDR3aa: CAWSETLASGDGYTF
CDR3nt: TGTGCCTGGAGTGAAACATTGGCCTCAGGGGATGGCTACACCTTC